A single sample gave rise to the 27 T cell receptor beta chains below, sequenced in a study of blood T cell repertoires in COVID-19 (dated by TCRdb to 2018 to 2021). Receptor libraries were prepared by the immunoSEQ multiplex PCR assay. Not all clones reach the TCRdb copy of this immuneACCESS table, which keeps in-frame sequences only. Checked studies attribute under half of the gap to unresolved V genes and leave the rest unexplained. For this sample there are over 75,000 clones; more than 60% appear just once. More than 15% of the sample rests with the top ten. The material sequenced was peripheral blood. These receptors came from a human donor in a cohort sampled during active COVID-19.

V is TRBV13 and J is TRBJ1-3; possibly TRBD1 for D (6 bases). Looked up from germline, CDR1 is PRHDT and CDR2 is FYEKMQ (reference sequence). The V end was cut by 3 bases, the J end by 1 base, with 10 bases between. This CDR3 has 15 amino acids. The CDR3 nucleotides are TGTGCCAGCAGCTTTGGCAGGGGTTCTGGAAACACCATATATTTT. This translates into CASSFGRGSGNTIYF.

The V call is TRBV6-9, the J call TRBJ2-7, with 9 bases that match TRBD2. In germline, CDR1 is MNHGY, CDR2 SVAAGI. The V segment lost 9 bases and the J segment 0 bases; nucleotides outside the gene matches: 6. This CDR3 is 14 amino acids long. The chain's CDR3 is CARLVSGSSYEQYV. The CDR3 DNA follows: TGTGCCAGACTAGTTAGCGGGAGCTCCTACGAGCAGTACGTC.

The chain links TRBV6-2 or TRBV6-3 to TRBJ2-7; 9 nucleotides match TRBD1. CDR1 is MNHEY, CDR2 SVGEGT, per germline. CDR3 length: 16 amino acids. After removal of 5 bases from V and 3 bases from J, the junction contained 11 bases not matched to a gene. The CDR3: CASSPGLGQGLYEQYV. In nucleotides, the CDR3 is TGTGCCAGCAGTCCGGGGCTGGGACAGGGTCTCTACGAGCAGTACGTC.

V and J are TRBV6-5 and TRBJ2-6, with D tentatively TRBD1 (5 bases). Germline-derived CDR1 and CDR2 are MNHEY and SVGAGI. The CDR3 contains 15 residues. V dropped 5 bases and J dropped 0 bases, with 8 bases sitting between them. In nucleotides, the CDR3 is TGTGCCAGCAGTATTGACAGCTCTGGGGCCAACGTCCTGACTTTC. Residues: CASSIDSSGANVLTF.

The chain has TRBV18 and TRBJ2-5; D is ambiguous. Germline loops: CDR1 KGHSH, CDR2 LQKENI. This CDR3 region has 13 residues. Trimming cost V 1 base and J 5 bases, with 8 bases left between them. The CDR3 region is CASSPRAGETQYF. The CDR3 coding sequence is TGTGCCAGCTCACCACGCGCCGGGGAGACCCAGTACTTC.

As DNA, the CDR3 is TGTGCCAGCAGCCTGGGGGGGCACGGGAGCAATCAGCCCCAGCATTTT. Translating gives CASSLGGHGSNQPQHF. The chain recombines TRBV5-5 with TRBJ1-5; weak D call: TRBD1 (6 bases). The CDR3 length is 16 residues. Germline loops: CDR1 SGHKS, CDR2 YYEKEE (reference sequence). Trimming shortened V by 4 bases and J by 1 base, and 15 bases separated the two germline ends.

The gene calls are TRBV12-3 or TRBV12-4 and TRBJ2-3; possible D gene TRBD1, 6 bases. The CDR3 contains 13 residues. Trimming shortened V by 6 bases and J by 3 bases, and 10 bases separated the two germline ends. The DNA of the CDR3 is TGTGCCAGCAGCTGGGGGCGGACAGATACGCAGTATTTT. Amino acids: CASSWGRTDTQYF.

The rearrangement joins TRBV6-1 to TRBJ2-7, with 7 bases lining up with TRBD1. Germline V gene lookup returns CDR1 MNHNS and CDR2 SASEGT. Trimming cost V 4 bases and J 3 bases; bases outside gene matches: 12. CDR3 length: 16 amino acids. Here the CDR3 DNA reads TGTGCCAGCAGTGTTCGGCTACAGGGGAACCTCTACGAGCAGTACTTC. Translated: CASSVRLQGNLYEQYF.

Written as DNA, the CDR3 is TGTGCCAGCAGCCCCCCACGACAGGGACGGAACACTGAAGCTTTCTTT. Translated, it gives CASSPPRQGRNTEAFF. The J gene is TRBJ1-1, the V gene TRBV7-8; 7 bases are a match to TRBD1. The CDR3 runs to 16 residues. The V gene end was trimmed by 5 bases and the J gene end by 1 base; junction bases not matched to a gene: 10. Germline values: CDR1 SGHVS, CDR2 FQNEAQ.

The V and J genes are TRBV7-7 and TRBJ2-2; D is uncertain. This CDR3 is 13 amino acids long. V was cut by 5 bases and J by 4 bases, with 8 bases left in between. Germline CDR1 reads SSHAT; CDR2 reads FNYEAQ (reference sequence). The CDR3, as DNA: TGTGCCAGCAGCCCTTATCCCACCGGGGAGCTGTTTTTT. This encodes CASSPYPTGELFF.

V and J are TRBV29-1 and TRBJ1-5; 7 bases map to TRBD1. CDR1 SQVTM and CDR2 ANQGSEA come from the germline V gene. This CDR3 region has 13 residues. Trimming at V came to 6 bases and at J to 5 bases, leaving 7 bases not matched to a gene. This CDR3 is CSVSTGFHQPQHF. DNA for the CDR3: TGCAGCGTATCGACAGGGTTTCATCAGCCCCAGCATTTT.

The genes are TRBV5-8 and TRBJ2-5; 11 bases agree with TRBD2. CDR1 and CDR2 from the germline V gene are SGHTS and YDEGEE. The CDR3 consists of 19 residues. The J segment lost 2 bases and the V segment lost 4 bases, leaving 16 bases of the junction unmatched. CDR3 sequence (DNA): TGTGCCAGCAGCGCCGGTCCGGGACTAGCGGAAAACTTACAAGAGACCCAGTACTTC. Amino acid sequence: CASSAGPGLAENLQETQYF.

CDR3 in DNA: TGTGCCAGCAGTCACATCCTAAGGGGCCGACGTTCGTACGAGCAGTACGTC. Translation: CASSHILRGRRSYEQYV. The chain carries TRBV12-1 and TRBJ2-7; the listed D gene, TRBD1, was not tested against the DNA. TRBV12-1 is described as a pseudogene. The length of the CDR3 is 17 residues.

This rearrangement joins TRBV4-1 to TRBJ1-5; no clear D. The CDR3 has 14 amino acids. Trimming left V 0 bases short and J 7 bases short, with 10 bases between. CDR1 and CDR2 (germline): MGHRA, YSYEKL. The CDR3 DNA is TGCGCCAGCAGCCAAGAGGAGGGTTTCCAGCCCCAGCATTTT. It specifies CASSQEEGFQPQHF.

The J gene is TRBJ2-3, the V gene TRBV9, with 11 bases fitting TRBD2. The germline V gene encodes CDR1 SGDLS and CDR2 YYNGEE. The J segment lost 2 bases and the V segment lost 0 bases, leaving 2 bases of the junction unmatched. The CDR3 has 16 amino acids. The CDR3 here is CASSVDSGGATDTQYF. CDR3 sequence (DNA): TGTGCCAGCAGCGTAGATAGCGGGGGGGCCACAGATACGCAGTATTTT.

The CDR3 here is CASSFDYTDGYSEAFF. The CDR3 DNA sequence: TGCGCCAGCAGCTTCGACTATACCGACGGATACAGTGAAGCTTTCTTT. V usage is TRBV5-1 and J usage is TRBJ1-1; D is unresolved. This CDR3 is built from 16 residues. Between the trimmed V and J ends, which lost 2 bases and 7 bases, there was a span of 21 bases. Germline values: CDR1 SGHRS, CDR2 YFSETQ.

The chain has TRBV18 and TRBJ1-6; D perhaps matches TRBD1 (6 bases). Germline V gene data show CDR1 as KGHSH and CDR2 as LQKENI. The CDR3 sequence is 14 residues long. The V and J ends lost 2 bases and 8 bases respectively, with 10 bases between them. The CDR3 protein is CASSPRDMDSPLHF. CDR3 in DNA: TGTGCCAGCTCACCAAGGGACATGGATTCACCCCTCCACTTT.

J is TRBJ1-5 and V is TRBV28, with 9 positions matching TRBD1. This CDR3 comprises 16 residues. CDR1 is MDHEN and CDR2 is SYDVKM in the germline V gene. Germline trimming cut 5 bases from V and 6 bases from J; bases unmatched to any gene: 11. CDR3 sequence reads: CASSHLTGGEGQPQHF. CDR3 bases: TGTGCCAGCAGTCATCTGACAGGGGGTGAGGGTCAGCCCCAGCATTTT.

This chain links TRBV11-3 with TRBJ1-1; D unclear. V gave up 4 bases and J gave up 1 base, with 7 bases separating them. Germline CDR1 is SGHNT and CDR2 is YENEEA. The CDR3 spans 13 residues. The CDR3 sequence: CASSSTWNTEAFF. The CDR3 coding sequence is TGTGCCAGCAGCTCGACATGGAACACTGAAGCTTTCTTT.

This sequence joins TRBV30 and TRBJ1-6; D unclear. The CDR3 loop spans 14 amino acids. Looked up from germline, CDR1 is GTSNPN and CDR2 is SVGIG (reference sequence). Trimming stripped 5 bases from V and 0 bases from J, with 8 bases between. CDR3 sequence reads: CAWAGYSYNSPLHF. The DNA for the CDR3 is TGTGCCTGGGCCGGTTACTCCTATAATTCACCCCTCCACTTT.

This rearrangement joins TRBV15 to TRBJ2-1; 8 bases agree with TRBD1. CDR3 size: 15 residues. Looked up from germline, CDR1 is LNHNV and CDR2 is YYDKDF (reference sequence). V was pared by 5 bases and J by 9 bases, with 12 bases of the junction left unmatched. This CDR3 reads CATSRVGQGRGEQFF. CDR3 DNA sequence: TGTGCCACCAGCCGAGTAGGACAGGGTAGAGGTGAGCAGTTCTTC.

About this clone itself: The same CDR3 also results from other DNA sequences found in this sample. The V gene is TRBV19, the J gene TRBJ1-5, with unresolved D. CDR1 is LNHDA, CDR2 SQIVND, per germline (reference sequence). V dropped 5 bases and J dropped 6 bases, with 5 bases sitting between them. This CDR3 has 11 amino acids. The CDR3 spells CASSSGQPQHF. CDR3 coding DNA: TGTGCCAGTAGTTCGGGTCAGCCCCAGCATTTT.

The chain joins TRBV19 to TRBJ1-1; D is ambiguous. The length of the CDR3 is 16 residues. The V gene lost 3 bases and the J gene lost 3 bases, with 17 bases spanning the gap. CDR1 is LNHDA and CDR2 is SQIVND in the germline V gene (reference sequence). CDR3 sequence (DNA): TGTGCCAGTAGTATCGTTCCCCGATTAGTTGACACTGAAGCTTTCTTT. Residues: CASSIVPRLVDTEAFF.

CDR3 coding DNA: TGTGCCAGCAGCCTAGGACAAGTTTGGACTGAAGCTTTCTTT. The encoded protein is CASSLGQVWTEAFF. The chain recombines TRBV9 with TRBJ1-1; a possible D gene is TRBD1 (5 bases). In germline, CDR1 is SGDLS, CDR2 YYNGEE. The CDR3 is made up of 14 amino acids. V lost 4 bases and J 5 bases, leaving 15 bases between the germline ends. The variable domain in full, completed from reference TRBV9 and TRBJ1-1, reads DSGVTQTPKHLITATGQRVTLRCSPRSGDLSVYWYQQSLDQGLQFLIQYYNGEERAKGNILERFSAQQFPDLHSELNLSSLELGDSALYFCASSLGQVWTEAFFGQGTRLTVV.

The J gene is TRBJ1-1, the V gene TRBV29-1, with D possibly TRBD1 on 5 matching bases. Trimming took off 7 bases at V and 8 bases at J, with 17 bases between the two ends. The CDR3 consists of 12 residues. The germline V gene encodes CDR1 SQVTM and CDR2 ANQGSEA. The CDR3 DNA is TGCAGCGCCACCGCGGGGGTAGAGGAAGCTTTCTTT. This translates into CSATAGVEEAFF.

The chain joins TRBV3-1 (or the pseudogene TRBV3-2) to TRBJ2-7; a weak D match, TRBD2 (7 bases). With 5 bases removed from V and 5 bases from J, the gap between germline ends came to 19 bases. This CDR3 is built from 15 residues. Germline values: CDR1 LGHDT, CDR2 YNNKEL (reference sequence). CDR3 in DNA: TGTGCCAGCAGCTCAGGCGTGGGGGGGCCGGACGAGCAGTACTTC. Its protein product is CASSSGVGGPDEQYF.

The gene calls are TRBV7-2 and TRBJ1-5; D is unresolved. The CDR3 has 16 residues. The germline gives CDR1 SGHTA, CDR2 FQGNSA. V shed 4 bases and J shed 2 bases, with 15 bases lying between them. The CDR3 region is CASSSLLAPGNQPQHF. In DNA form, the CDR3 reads TGTGCCAGCAGCTCCCTTCTCGCCCCAGGCAATCAGCCCCAGCATTTT. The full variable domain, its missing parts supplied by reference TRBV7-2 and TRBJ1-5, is GAGVSQSPSNKVTEKGKDVELRCDPISGHTALYWYRQSLGQGLEFLIYFQGNSAPDKSGLPSDRFSAERTGGSVSTLTIQRTQQEDSAVYLCASSSLLAPGNQPQHFGDGTRLSIL.